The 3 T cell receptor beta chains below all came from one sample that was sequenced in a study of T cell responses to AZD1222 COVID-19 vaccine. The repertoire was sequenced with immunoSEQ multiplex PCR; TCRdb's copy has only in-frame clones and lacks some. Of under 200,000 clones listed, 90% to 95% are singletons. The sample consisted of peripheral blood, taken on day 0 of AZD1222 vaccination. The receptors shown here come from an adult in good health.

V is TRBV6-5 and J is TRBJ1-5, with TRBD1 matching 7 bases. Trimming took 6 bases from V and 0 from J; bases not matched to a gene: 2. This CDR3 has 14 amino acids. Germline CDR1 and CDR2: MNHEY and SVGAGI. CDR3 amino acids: CASSYRGSNQPQHF. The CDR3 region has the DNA TGTGCCAGCAGCTACAGGGGTAGCAATCAGCCCCAGCATTTT.

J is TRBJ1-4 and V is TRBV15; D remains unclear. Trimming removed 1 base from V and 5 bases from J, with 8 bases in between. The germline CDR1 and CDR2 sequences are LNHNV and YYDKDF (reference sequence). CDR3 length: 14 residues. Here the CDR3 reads CATSRGSTNEKLFF. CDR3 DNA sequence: TGTGCCACCAGCAGAGGGTCCACGAATGAAAAACTGTTTTTT. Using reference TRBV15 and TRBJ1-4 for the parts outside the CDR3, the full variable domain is DAMVIQNPRYQVTQFGKPVTLSCSQTLNHNVMYWYQQKSSQAPKLLFHYYDKDFNNEADTPDNFQSRRPNTSFCFLDIRSPGLGDTAMYLCATSRGSTNEKLFFGSGTQLSVL.

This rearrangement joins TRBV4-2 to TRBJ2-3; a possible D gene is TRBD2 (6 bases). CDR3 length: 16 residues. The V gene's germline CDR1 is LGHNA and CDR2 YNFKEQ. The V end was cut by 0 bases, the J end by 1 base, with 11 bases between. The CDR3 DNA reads TGTGCCAGCAGCCAAGATCCGGAGGGGCGCACAGATACGCAGTATTTT. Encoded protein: CASSQDPEGRTDTQYF.